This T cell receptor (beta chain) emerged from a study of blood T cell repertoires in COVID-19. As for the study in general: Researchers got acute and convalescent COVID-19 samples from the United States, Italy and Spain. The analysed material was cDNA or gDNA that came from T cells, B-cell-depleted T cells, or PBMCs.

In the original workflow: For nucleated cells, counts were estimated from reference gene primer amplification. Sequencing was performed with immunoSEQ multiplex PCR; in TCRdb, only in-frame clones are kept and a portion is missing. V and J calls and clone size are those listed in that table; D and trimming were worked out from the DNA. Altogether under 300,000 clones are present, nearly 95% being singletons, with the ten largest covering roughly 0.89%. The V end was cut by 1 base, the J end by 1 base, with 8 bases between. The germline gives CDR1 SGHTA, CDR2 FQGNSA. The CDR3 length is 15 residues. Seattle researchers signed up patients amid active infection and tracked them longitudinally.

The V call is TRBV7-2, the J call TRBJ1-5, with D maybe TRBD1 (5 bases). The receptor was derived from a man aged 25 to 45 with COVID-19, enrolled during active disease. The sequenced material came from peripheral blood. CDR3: CASSLVGGSNQPQHF. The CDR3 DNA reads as TGTGCCAGCAGCTTAGTGGGGGGGAGCAATCAGCCCCAGCATTTT.